The clone carrying this TCR beta chain came up a few times. Antigen: not known. Next came a second PCR, run for about 7 to 12 cycles, which used a sample-barcoded 5' primer along with a J-beta primer mix. Using its own MiXCR run on the 5' RACE reads, TCRdb lists one record per CDR3 protein. The table records about 730,000 distinct CDR3 sequences, about 40% of them present only once. The data were obtained in a study of blood T cells in healthy people across ages. Caucasian individuals from Russia who were healthy and aged about 6 to 100 acted as donors. PBMCs, at least 6 million per sample, were isolated. Overall study findings and caveats: The study found more naive CD4+ cells and higher diversity in long-lived than aged donors.

The receptor comes from a woman aged 55 to 70 in good health. The specimen sequenced was blood.

CDR3 in amino acids: CASSPEVAGSTTYNEQFF. CDR3 bases: TGTGCCAGCAGCCCCGAAGTGGCGGGATCCACGACCTACAATGAGCAGTTCTTC. The chain combines TRBV7-6 with TRBJ2-1, with a weak D call TRBD2 (6 bases). The CDR3 sequence is 18 residues long. V lost 5 bases to trimming and J lost 2 bases, with 22 bases between them. Germline CDR1 reads SGHVS; CDR2 reads FNYEAQ.